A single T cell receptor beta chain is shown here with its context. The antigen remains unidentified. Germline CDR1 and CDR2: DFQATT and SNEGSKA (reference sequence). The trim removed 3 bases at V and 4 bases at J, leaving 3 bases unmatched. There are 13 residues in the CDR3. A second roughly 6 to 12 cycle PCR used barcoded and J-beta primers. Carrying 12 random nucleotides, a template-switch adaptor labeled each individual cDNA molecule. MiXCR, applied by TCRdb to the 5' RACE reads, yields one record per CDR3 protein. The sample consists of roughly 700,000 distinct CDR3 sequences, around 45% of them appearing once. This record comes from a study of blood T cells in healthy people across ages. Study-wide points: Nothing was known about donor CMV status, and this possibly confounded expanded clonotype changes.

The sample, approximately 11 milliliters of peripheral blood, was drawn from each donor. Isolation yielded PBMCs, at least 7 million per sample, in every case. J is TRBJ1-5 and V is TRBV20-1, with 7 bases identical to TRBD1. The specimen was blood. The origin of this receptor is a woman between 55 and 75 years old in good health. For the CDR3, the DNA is TGCAGTGCTAGTATGGGACAGAATCAGCCCCAGCATTTT. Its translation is CSASMGQNQPQHF.